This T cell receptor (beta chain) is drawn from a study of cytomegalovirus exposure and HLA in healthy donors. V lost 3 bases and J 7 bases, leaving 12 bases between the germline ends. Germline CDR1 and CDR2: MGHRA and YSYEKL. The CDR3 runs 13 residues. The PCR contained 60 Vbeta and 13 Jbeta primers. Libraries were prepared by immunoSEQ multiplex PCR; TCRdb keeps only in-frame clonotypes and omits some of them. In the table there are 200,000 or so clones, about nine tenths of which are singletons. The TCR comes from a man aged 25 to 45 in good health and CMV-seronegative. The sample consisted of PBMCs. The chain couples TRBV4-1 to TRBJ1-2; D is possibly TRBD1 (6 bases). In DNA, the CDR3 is TGCGCCAGCAGCCAGAAGACAGGTTCTGGCTACACCTTC. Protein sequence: CASSQKTGSGYTF.